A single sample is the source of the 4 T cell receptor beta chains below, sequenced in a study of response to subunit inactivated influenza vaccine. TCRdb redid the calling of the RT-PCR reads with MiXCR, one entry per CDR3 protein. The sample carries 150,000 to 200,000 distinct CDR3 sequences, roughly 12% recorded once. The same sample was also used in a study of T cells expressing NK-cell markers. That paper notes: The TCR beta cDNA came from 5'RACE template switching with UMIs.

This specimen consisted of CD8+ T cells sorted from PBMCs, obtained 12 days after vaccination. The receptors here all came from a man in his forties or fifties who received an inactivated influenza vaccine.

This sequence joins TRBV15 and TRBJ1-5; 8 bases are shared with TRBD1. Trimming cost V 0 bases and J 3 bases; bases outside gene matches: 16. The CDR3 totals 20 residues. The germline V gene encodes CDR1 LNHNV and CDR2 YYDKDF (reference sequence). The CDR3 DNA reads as TGTGCCACCAGCAGAGATATGGATCACCGACAGGGGCCAAACAATCAGCCCCAGCATTTT. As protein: CATSRDMDHRQGPNNQPQHF.

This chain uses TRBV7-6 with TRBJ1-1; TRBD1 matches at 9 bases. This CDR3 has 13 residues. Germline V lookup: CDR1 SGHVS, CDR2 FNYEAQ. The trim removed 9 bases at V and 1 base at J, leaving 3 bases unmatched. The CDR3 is CASKDRGNTEAFF. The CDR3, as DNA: TGTGCCAGTAAGGACAGGGGGAACACTGAAGCTTTCTTT. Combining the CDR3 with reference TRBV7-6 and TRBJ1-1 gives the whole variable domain GAGVSQSPRYKVTKRGQDVALRCDPISGHVSLYWYRQALGQGPEFLTYFNYEAQQDKSGLPNDRFSAERPEGSISTLTIQRTEQRDSAMYRCASKDRGNTEAFFGQGTRLTVV.

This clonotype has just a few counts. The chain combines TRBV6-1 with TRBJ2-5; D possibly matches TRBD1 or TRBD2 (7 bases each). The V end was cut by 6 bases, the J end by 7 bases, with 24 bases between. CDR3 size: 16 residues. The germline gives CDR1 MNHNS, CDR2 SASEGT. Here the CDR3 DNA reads TGTGCCAGCAGCCCCACAGGGGTAGGGGGGGTTTGGACCCAGTACTTC. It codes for CASSPTGVGGVWTQYF.

In DNA form, the CDR3 reads TGTGCCAGCGCTCCTTCCGCCGGGGGGGGAAGCTCCTACGAGCAGTACTTC. As protein: CASAPSAGGGSSYEQYF. The J gene is TRBJ2-7, the V gene TRBV7-6; 8 bases are shared with TRBD2. The J segment lost 0 bases and the V segment lost 8 bases, leaving 15 bases of the junction unmatched. This CDR3 is 17 amino acids long. Germline CDR1 is SGHVS and CDR2 is FNYEAQ.